This T cell receptor (beta chain) was observed in a study of CD8 T cells in ankylosing spondylitis (dated by TCRdb to 2015 to 2018). For the wider study: To find TCR variants linked to disease, the study profiled T cell receptor beta repertoires in ankylosing spondylitis patients and healthy donors. Samples of peripheral blood were taken, and for ankylosing spondylitis patients, synovial fluid was collected as well. The full study cohort comprised 25 ankylosing spondylitis patients and about a hundred healthy donors. Broader findings and caveats from the paper: The disease-linked clones were reported to be significantly enriched in matched synovial fluid samples from ankylosing spondylitis patients. Some motif variants had previously been reported in the synovial fluid and blood of reactive arthritis patients, which suggests shared mechanisms of disease initiation. A CD8+ phenotype was shown by the disease-linked clones, which were found at relatively low frequencies in peripheral blood. A TCR beta motif made up of several highly homologous amino acid variants appeared to be characteristic of blood from ankylosing spondylitis patients.

This clonotype has a handful of counts. Its antigen specificity is not known. Base quality data are lacking; no much larger clone is found one base away. The sequencer was an Illumina HiSeq 2500. Quantitative 5'-RACE with molecular barcodes was used to prepare TCR beta libraries. For the original study's pipeline: A new computational method, built on a probabilistic model of VDJ rearrangement, was used to identify disease-linked TCR variants. Through fastp at Q25 and MiXCR, TCRdb rebuilt clones from the public reads, retaining in-frame beta chains. Here each entry gathers all rows of one CDR3 protein and keeps the most common genes and DNA. TCRdb, not the authors, supplied the V and J calls. This sample lists roughly 180,000 distinct CDR3 sequences; roughly 13% were detected once. The top ten constitute approximately 17% of the sample. Based on the germline V gene (reference sequence), the CDR1 and CDR2 sequences are LGHDT and YNNKEL. Inclusive of the bounding cysteine and phenylalanine, the CDR3 is 15 residues long. The CDR3 DNA has 45 bases and is translated from base 1. The V end loses 4 bases and the J end loses 0 bases, and a stretch of 11 bases separates them.

Sequencing input: blood, either unsorted or a sorted T cell fraction (not recorded which). This TCR came from a male donor with ankylosing spondylitis or in good health (not recorded which). The V and J segments used are TRBV3-1 and TRBJ2-3; no confident D gene assignment can be made. The DNA sequence reads TGTGCCAGCAGCCCCCTAGAGTGGAGCACAGATACGCAGTATTTT. Its protein product is CASSPLEWSTDTQYF.